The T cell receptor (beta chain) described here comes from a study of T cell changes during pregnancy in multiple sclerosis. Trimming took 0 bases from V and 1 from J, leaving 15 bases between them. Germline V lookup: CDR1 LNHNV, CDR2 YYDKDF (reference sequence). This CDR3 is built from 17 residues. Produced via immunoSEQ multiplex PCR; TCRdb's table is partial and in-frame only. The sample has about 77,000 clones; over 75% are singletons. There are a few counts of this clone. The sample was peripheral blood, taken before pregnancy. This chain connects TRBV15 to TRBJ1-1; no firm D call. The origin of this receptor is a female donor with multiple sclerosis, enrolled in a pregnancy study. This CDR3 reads CATSRDLESAANTEAFF. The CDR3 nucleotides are TGTGCCACCAGCAGAGATCTAGAGAGTGCGGCGAACACTGAAGCTTTCTTT.